This T cell receptor (beta chain) was sequenced in a study of cytomegalovirus exposure and HLA in healthy donors. A note on this clone: What it recognizes is unknown.

The table came from immunoSEQ multiplex PCR; TCRdb's copy has only in-frame clones and leaves some out. The data contain around 150,000 clones, roughly 95% of them seen just once; the ten biggest clones take up about 0.89%. The CDR3 has 17 residues. In germline, CDR1 is MNHNS, CDR2 SASEGT. V dropped 3 bases and J dropped 1 base, with 18 bases sitting between them. Overall study results and limits: A classifier reportedly called cytomegalovirus status with high sensitivity and specificity. The authors enumerated some 170 TCR beta chains as linked to cytomegalovirus. The authors confirmed in vitro that a few CMV-associated chains were specific for CMV antigens. Rare TCR sequences predominated, though certain public TCRs were found in many donors.

Sequencing was carried out using PBMCs. The gene calls are TRBV6-1 and TRBJ1-2, with D perhaps matching TRBD1 (6 bases). The TCR was taken from a woman aged 18 to 35 in good health and CMV-seronegative. The CDR3 nucleotides read TGTGCCAGCAGTGAGGGGGGGGCACCACGAGGTAACTATGGCTACACCTTC. Amino acids: CASSEGGAPRGNYGYTF.